The rows below give T cell receptor beta chains drawn from one sample of a study of cytomegalovirus exposure and HLA in healthy donors. The assay was immunoSEQ multiplex PCR, and TCRdb's table has in-frame clones only and misses some. The sample carries 70,000 to 95,000 clones, roughly 76% recorded once. The sample consisted of PBMCs. The receptors were gathered from a woman under 40 in good health and CMV-seronegative. Both conserved end residues are trimmed from each CDR3.

v_call,j_call,cdr3_aa
TRBV9,TRBJ2-1,ASSVRQGSNEQF
TRBV5-6,TRBJ1-2,ASSPLEWGRISSGGGYT
TRBV30,TRBJ2-1,ASGLARYNEQF
TRBV7-2,TRBJ1-1,ASSLAGVTEAF
TRBV19,TRBJ1-4,ASSMGQATNEKLF
TRBV5-1,TRBJ2-3,ASSLGAGADTQY
TRBV9,TRBJ2-2,ASSVSPTGELF
TRBV6-1,TRBJ1-3,ASSEGTAGNTIY
TRBV6-1,TRBJ2-2,ASSPLGTSVGELF
TRBV7-9,TRBJ1-2,ASSLVRGHGYT
TRBV10-2,TRBJ2-5,ASSEQEREETQY
TRBV5-1,TRBJ2-2,ASSRLEPGELF
TRBV6-6,TRBJ1-2,ASSRGQVYGYT
TRBV2,TRBJ2-7,ASTRDREDEQY
TRBV14,TRBJ2-7,ASRTGTGGASSYEQY
TRBV4-2,TRBJ2-1,ASTSLGAGDNEQF
TRBV6-4,TRBJ2-2,ASSALAGETGELF
TRBV5-1,TRBJ1-3,ASSITGTAFDGNTIY
TRBV7-9,TRBJ2-7,ASSLGGNSYEQY
TRBV28,TRBJ1-2,ASNMYIDVGIIGGGYT
TRBV5-1,TRBJ1-2,ASSYVPGQGYGGGYT
TRBV27,TRBJ2-7,ASRPGLTGIYEQY
TRBV5-1,TRBJ1-3,ASSLVGQGYGNTIY
TRBV7-9,TRBJ2-1,ASSLAVAHNEQF
TRBV4-2,NA,ASSQELLAANTGELF
TRBV29-1,TRBJ2-3,SVLAGVVDTQY
TRBV28,TRBJ1-6,ASSFNQPTADSPLH
TRBV15,TRBJ2-6,ATSRGTALTSSGANVLT
TRBV4-3,TRBJ2-1,ASSFGLAYNEQF
TRBV10-3,TRBJ2-4,AISESVAKNIQY
TRBV9,TRBJ2-2,ASSASGELF
TRBV9,TRBJ1-1,ASSVAQDRGYTEAF
TRBV5-1,TRBJ2-7,ASSLASGTGSYEQY
TRBV19,TRBJ2-5,ASSPRTSGSEQY
TRBV11-2,TRBJ2-5,ASSFPGGETQY
TRBV5-1,TRBJ2-1,ASSLSTGQGAGNEQF
TRBV28,TRBJ1-2,ASSLSAGGHGYT
TRBV5-1,TRBJ2-5,ASSLWGSAETQY
TRBV4-1,TRBJ2-5,ASSQLGFKQETQY
TRBV19,TRBJ1-5,ASSWDGRGQPQH
TRBV5-4,TRBJ1-2,ASSSRVQTSYGYT
TRBV28,TRBJ2-6,ASRRIAGANVLT